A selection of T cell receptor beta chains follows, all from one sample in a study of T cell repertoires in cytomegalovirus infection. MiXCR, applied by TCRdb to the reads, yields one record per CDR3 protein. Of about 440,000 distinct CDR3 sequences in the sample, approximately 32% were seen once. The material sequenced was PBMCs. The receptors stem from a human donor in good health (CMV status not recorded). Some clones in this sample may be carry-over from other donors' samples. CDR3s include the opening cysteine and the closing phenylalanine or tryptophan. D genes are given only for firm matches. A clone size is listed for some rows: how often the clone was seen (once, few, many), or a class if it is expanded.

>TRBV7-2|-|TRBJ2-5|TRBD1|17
CASSLAGQGSGQETQYF
TGTGCCAGCAGCTTAGCTGGACAGGGAAGCGGGCAAGAGACCCAGTACTTC
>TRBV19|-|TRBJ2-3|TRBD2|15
CASSDLAGMRDTQYF
TGTGCCAGTAGTGACCTAGCGGGGATGCGGGATACGCAGTATTTT
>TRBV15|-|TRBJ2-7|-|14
CATSGRRTAYEQYF
TGTGCCACCAGCGGTCGTCGGACAGCCTACGAGCAGTACTTC
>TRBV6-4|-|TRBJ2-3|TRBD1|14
CASSRTGVEDTQYF
TGTGCCAGCAGCCGTACAGGGGTTGAAGATACGCAGTATTTT
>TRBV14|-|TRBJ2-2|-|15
CASSRISGNTGELFF
TGTGCCAGCAGCCGTATTTCCGGGAACACCGGGGAGCTGTTTTTT
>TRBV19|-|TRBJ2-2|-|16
CASSSEPQLGTGELFF
TGTGCCAGTAGTTCGGAGCCGCAATTGGGAACCGGGGAGCTGTTTTTT
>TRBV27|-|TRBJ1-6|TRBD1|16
CASSFSGTGTNSPLHF
TGTGCCAGCAGTTTCTCCGGGACAGGGACTAATTCACCCCTCCACTTT
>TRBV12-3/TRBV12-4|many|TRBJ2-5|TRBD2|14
CASSFRSGVETQYF
TGTGCCAGCAGTTTTCGGAGCGGGGTTGAGACCCAGTACTTC
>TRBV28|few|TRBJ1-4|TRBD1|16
CASRTNTGTGAEKLFF
TGTGCCAGCAGGACAAACACCGGGACAGGGGCTGAAAAACTGTTTTTT
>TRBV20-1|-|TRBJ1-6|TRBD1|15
CTSHARGTGLSPLHF
TGTACCTCTCACGCTAGGGGGACAGGGCTTTCACCCCTCCACTTT
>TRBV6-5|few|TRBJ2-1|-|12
CASSYGTNEQFF
TGTGCCAGCAGTTACGGGACCAATGAGCAGTTCTTC
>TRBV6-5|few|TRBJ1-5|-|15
CASSYGQEGNQPQHF
TGTGCCAGCAGTTACGGTCAGGAGGGCAATCAGCCCCAGCATTTT
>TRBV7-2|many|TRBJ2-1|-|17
CASSFSGTLSSYNEQFF
TGTGCCAGCAGCTTCTCAGGAACCTTGAGCTCCTACAATGAGCAGTTCTTC
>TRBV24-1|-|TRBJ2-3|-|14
CATSEGTNTDTQYF
TGTGCCACCAGTGAAGGGACGAACACAGATACGCAGTATTTT
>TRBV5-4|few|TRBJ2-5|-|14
CASSLITAQETQYF
TGTGCCAGCAGCTTGATAACAGCACAAGAGACCCAGTACTTC
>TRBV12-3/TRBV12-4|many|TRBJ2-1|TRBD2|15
CASSLFAGGLGEQFF
TGTGCCAGCAGTTTGTTTGCGGGGGGGCTTGGTGAGCAGTTCTTC
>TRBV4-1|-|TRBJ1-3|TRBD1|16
CASSQRMTGAGNTIHF
TGCGCCAGCAGCCAAAGAATGACAGGGGCAGGAAACACCATACATTTT
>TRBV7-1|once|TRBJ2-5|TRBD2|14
CASSRPGGEETQYF
TGTGCCAGCAGCCGCCCGGGAGGGGAGGAGACCCAGTACTTC
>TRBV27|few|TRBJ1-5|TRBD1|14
CASSSQGTHQPQHF
TGTGCCAGCAGTTCACAGGGGACCCATCAGCCCCAGCATTTT
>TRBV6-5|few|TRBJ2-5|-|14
CASSYSVQLETQYF
TGTGCCAGCAGTTACTCTGTACAATTAGAGACCCAGTACTTC
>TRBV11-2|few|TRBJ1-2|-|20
CASSLDLRGRGSSGDVGYTF
TGTGCCAGCAGCTTAGATCTACGCGGCAGGGGTTCGTCGGGGGACGTTGGCTACACCTTC
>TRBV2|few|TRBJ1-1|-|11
CASHRTTEAFF
TGTGCCAGCCATAGAACAACTGAAGCTTTCTTT
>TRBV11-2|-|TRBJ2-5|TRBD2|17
CASSRGRDYPVVKTQYF
TGTGCCAGCAGCCGAGGCCGGGACTATCCCGTTGTAAAGACCCAGTACTTC